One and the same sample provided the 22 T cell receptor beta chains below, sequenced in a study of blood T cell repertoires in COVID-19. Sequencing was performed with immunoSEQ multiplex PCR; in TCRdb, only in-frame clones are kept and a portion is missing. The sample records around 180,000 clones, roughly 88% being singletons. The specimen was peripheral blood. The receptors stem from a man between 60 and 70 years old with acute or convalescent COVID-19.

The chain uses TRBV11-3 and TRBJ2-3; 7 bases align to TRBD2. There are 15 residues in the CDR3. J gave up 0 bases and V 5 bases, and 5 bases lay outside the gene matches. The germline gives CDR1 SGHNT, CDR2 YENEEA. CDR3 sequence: CASSPGGPSTDTQYF. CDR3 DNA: TGTGCCAGCAGCCCGGGGGGACCAAGCACAGATACGCAGTATTTT. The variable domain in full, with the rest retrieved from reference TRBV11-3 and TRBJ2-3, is EAGVVQSPRYKIIEKKQPVAFWCNPISGHNTLYWYLQNLGQGPELLIRYENEEAVDDSQLPKDRFSAERLKGVDSTLKIQPAELGDSAVYLCASSPGGPSTDTQYFGPGTRLTVL.

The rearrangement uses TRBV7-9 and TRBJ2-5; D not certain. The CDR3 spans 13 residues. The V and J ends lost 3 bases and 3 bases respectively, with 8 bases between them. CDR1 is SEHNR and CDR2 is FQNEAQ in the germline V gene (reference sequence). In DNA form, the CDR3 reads TGTGCCAGCAGCTTTGACTTGGAAGAGACCCAGTACTTC. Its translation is CASSFDLEETQYF.

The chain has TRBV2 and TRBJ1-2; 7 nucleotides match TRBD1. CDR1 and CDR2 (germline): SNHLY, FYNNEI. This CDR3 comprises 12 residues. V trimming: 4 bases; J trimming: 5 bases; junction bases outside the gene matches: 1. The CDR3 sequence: CASSGQGYGYTF. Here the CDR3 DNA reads TGTGCCAGCAGTGGACAGGGATATGGCTACACCTTC.

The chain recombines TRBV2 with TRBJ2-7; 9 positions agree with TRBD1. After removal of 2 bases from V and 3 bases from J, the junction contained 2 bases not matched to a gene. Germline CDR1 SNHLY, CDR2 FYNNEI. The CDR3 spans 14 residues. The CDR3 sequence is CASSETTGGYEQYF. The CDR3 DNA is TGTGCCAGCAGTGAAACGACAGGGGGCTACGAGCAGTACTTC. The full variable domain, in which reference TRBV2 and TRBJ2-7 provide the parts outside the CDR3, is EPEVTQTPSHQVTQMGQEVILRCVPISNHLYFYWYRQILGQKVEFLVSFYNNEISEKSEIFDDQFSVERPDGSNFTLKIRSTKLEDSAMYFCASSETTGGYEQYFGPGTRLTVT.

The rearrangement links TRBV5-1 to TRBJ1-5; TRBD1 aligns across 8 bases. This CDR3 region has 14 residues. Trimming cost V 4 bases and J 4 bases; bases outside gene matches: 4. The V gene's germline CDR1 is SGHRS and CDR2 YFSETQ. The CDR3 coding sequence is TGCGCCAGCAGCCTGGGACAGGAGAATCAGCCCCAGCATTTT. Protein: CASSLGQENQPQHF.

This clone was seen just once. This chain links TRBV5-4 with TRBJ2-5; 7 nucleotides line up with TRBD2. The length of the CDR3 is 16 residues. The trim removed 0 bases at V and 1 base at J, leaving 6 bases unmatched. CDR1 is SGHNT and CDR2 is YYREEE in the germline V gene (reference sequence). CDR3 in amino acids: CASSLGLAVTQETQYF. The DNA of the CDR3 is TGTGCCAGCAGCTTGGGGCTAGCGGTAACCCAAGAGACCCAGTACTTC.

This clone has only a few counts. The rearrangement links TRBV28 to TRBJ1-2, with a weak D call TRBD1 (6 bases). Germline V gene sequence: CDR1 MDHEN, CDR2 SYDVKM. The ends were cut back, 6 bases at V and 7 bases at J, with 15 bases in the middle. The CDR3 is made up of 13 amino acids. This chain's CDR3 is CASRIDRISGYTF. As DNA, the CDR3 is TGTGCCAGCAGGATCGACAGGATTTCTGGCTACACCTTC.

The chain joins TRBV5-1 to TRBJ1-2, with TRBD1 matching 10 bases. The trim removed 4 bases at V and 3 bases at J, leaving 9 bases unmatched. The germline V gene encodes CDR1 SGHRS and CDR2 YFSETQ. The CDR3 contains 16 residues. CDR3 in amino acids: CASSGPGTGADYGYTF. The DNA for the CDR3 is TGCGCCAGCAGCGGGCCCGGGACAGGGGCAGACTATGGCTACACCTTC.

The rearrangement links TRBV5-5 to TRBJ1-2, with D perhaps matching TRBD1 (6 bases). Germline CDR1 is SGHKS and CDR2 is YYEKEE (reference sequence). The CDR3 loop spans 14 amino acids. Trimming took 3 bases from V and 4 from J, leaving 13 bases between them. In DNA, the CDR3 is TGTGCCAGCAGCTACACAGGGTATAGCTATGGCTACACCTTC. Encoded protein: CASSYTGYSYGYTF.

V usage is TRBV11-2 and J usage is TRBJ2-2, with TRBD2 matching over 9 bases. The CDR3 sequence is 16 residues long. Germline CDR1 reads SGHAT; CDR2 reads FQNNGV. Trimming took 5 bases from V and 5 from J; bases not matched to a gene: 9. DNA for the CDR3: TGTGCCAGCAGCCAGATAGGACTAGCGAGAACCGGGGAGCTGTTTTTT. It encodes CASSQIGLARTGELFF.

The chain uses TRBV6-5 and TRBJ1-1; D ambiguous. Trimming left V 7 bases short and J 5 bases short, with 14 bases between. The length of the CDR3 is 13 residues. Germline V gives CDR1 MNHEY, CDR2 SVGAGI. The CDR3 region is CASTPPGGTEAFF. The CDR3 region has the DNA TGTGCCAGCACACCGCCCGGCGGGACTGAAGCTTTCTTT.

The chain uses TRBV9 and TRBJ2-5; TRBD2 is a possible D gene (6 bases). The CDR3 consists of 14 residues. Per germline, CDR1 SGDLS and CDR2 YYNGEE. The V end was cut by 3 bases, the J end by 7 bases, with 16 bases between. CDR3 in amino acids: CASSASGTSGTQYF. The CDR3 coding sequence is TGTGCCAGCAGCGCGTCCGGGACTTCGGGGACCCAGTACTTC.

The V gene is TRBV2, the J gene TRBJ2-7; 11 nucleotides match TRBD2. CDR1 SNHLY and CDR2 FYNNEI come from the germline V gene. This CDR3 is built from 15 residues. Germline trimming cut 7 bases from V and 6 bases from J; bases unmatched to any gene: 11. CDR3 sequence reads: CASTAQLAGDREQYF. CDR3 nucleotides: TGTGCCAGCACCGCTCAACTAGCGGGAGATCGCGAGCAGTACTTC.

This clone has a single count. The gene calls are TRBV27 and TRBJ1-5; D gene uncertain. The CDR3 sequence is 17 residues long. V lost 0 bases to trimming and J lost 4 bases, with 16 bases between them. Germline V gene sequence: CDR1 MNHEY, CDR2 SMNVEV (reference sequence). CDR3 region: CASSLSWATRPNQPQHF. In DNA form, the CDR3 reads TGTGCCAGCAGTTTATCCTGGGCTACCCGTCCAAATCAGCCCCAGCATTTT.

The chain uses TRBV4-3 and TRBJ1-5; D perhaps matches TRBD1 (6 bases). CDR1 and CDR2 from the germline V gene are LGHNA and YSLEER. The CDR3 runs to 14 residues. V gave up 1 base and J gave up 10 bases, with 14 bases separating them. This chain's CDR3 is CASSQALIGGPQHF. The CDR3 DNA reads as TGCGCCAGCAGCCAAGCATTGATAGGGGGACCCCAGCATTTT.

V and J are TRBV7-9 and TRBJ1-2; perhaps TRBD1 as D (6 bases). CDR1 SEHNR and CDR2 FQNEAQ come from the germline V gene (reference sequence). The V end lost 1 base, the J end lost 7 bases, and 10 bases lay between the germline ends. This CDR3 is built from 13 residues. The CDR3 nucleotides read TGTGCCAGCAGCTTAGTGGACAGTAGTGGCTACACCTTC. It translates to CASSLVDSSGYTF.

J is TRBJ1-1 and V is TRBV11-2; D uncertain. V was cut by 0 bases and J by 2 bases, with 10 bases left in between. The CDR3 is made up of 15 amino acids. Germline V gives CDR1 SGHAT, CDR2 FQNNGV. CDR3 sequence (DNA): TGTGCCAGCAGCTTAGAGGTCGGGATAAACACTGAAGCTTTCTTT. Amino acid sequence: CASSLEVGINTEAFF.

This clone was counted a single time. The CDR3 nucleotides read TGCGCCAGCAGCTTGATCCCCGGGACTCATACTCTAGGGGGCTACACCTTC. Translating gives CASSLIPGTHTLGGYTF. V is TRBV5-1 and J is TRBJ1-2; possible D gene TRBD1, 5 bases. The germline CDR1 and CDR2 sequences are SGHRS and YFSETQ. V shed 1 base and J shed 8 bases, with 24 bases lying between them. This CDR3 is built from 17 residues. The whole variable domain, remainder taken from reference TRBV5-1 and TRBJ1-2, is KAGVTQTPRYLIKTRGQQVTLSCSPISGHRSVSWYQQTPGQGLQFLFEYFSETQRNKGNFPGRFSGRQFSNSRSEMNVSTLELGDSALYLCASSLIPGTHTLGGYTFGSGTRLTVV.

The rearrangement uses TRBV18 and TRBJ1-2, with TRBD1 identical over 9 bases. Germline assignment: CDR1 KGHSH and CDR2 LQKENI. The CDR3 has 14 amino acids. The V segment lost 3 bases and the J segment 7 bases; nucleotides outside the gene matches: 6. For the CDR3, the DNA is TGTGCCAGCTCACCCGCACAGGGGGCGTCTGGCTACACCTTC. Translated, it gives CASSPAQGASGYTF.

The CDR3 loop is CASSLGTSGQADTQYF. CDR3 DNA sequence: TGTGCCAGCAGCTTGGGGACTAGCGGGCAGGCAGATACGCAGTATTTT. V gene TRBV5-4 combines with J gene TRBJ2-3; 11 bases line up with TRBD2. Trimming took 0 bases from V and 4 from J; bases not matched to a gene: 4. Germline CDR1 SGHNT, CDR2 YYREEE (reference sequence). The CDR3 is made up of 16 amino acids.

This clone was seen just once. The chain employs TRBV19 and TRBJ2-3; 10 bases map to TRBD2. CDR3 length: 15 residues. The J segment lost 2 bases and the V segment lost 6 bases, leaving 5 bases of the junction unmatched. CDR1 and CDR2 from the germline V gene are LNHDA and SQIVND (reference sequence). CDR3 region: CASRRAGGDTDTQYF. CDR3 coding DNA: TGTGCCAGTAGGAGAGCGGGAGGGGACACAGATACGCAGTATTTT.

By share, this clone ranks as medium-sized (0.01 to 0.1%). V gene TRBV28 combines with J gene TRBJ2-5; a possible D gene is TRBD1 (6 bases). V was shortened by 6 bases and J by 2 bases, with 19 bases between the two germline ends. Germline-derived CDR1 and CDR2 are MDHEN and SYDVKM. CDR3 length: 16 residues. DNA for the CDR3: TGTGCCAGCAGCGAACAACTCCGGGACACACAAGAGACCCAGTACTTC. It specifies CASSEQLRDTQETQYF.